The sequence of this T cell receptor beta chain was determined in a study of shared clonotypes between healthy human individuals. Findings of the study overall: Larger estimated richness was generally seen in naive subsets than in memory subsets.

The protocol was immunoSEQ multiplex PCR, while the TCRdb copy is restricted to in-frame clones and leaves out a portion. In the table there are about 1.5 million clones, approximately 98% of which are singletons. A note on this clone: Its antigen is undetermined.

The donors, all of them Caucasian adults, lived in Nashville, Tennessee. Memory CD4+ cells were the fraction left after CD45RA+ naive selection. Germline CDR1 MNHEY, CDR2 SVGAGI. The CDR3 extends over 15 amino acids. Unmatched junction bases numbered 6, after V lost 5 bases and J lost 0 bases. Input material: naive CD4+ T cells sorted from blood. Documented subset: CD45RA+ positively selected. The receptor comes from a man aged 25-45 years in good health. The V call is TRBV6-5, the J call TRBJ2-7, with 8 bases identical to TRBD1. The CDR3: CASSIRTGSSYEQYF. Here the CDR3 DNA reads TGTGCCAGCAGTATTCGGACAGGGAGCTCCTACGAGCAGTACTTC.